Below, one T cell receptor beta chain is given with its context. Trimming left V 0 bases short and J 4 bases short, with 11 bases between. The CDR3 runs 15 residues. Germline CDR1 is MNHEY and CDR2 is SVGAGI. The table came from immunoSEQ multiplex PCR; TCRdb's copy has only in-frame clones and leaves some out. The data contain about 40,000 clones, approximately 86% of them singletons. This specimen belongs to a study of blood T cell repertoires in COVID-19. This TCR came from a man in his sixties with acute or convalescent COVID-19. This chain uses TRBV6-5 with TRBJ2-3; D is perhaps TRBD1 (6 bases). Sequencing was done on a sample of peripheral blood. CDR3 in amino acids: CASSYSIQGADTQYF. In nucleotides, the CDR3 is TGTGCCAGCAGTTACTCGATACAGGGCGCAGATACGCAGTATTTT.